The next 24 T cell receptor beta chains were all read from a single sample in a study of a mutant IDH1 vaccine in newly diagnosed glioma. Time point given: week 35, safety follow-up. With topical imiquimod, each dose of the vaccine consisted of 300 ug of mutant IDH1 20-mer peptide. What these receptors recognize is not known. Some clones are missing from TCRdb's copy, which holds only in-frame ones; the method was immunoSEQ multiplex PCR. The data hold fewer than 35,000 clones, with around 76% observed a single time. Source: PBMCs, taken from a glioma patient whose treatment included an IDH1 peptide vaccine. The source of these receptors is a man in his fifties or sixties with glioma.

CDR3 loop: CASSPPRDSGYTF. Written as DNA, the CDR3 is TGTGCCAGCAGTCCGCCTCGGGACTCTGGCTACACCTTC. The chain combines TRBV6-6 with TRBJ1-2; maybe TRBD1 (5 bases). Germline CDR1 and CDR2: MNHNY and SVGAGI (reference sequence). The CDR3 spans 13 residues. Trimming cost V 5 bases and J 7 bases, with 14 bases left between them.

In this sample, this clone turned up a few times. V usage is TRBV30 and J usage is TRBJ1-5; D call uncertain. Germline-derived CDR1 and CDR2 are GTSNPN and SVGIG (reference sequence). V shed 2 bases and J shed 5 bases, with 10 bases lying between them. The CDR3 consists of 13 residues. The CDR3 region has the DNA TGTGCCTGGAGTCCCTCCCTCCATCAGCCCCAGCATTTT. Its protein is CAWSPSLHQPQHF.

This clone is classed as medium-sized. This rearrangement joins TRBV6-4 to TRBJ2-1; possibly TRBD1 for D (6 bases). This CDR3 contains 16 residues. Germline V gene sequence: CDR1 MRHNA, CDR2 SNTAGT. Trimming left V 0 bases short and J 2 bases short, with 11 bases between. The CDR3 region is CASSDSTQGTYNEQFF. For the CDR3, the DNA is TGTGCCAGCAGTGACTCGACGCAGGGGACCTACAATGAGCAGTTCTTC.

The chain recombines TRBV30 with TRBJ1-6; D not resolved. CDR1 and CDR2 (germline): GTSNPN, SVGIG (reference sequence). The V and J ends lost 5 bases and 5 bases respectively, with 10 bases between them. The CDR3 is 13 amino acids. CDR3 region: CAWSPGNNSPLHF. CDR3 sequence (DNA): TGTGCCTGGTCCCCGGGGAATAATTCACCCCTCCACTTT.

This chain links TRBV7-9 with TRBJ1-2; 8 bases match TRBD1. The V segment lost 5 bases and the J segment 5 bases; nucleotides outside the gene matches: 7. The CDR3 length is 14 residues. Germline-derived CDR1 and CDR2 are SEHNR and FQNEAQ (reference sequence). CDR3 bases: TGTGCCAGCAGCGTGGGGACAGGAAGTTATGGCTACACCTTC. Residues: CASSVGTGSYGYTF.

The chain carries TRBV6-1 and TRBJ2-1, with 11 bases lining up with TRBD2. The length of the CDR3 is 16 residues. The V gene's germline CDR1 is MNHNS and CDR2 SASEGT. After removal of 4 bases from V and 4 bases from J, the junction contained 6 bases not matched to a gene. The CDR3 protein is CASSVTSGIPYNEQFF. The CDR3 DNA reads TGTGCCAGCAGTGTGACTAGCGGGATCCCTTACAATGAGCAGTTCTTC.

The V call is TRBV4-1, the J call TRBJ2-3, with a tentative D call TRBD1 (6 bases). Trimming left V 2 bases short and J 2 bases short, with 8 bases between. The germline V gene encodes CDR1 MGHRA and CDR2 YSYEKL. This CDR3 is 14 amino acids long. CDR3 nucleotides: TGCGCCAGCAGCCAAAGGACAGACACAGATACGCAGTATTTT. Amino acids: CASSQRTDTDTQYF.

This clone was seen a handful of times. This chain joins TRBV2 and TRBJ2-7, with D unresolved. In germline, CDR1 is SNHLY, CDR2 FYNNEI. The CDR3 runs to 12 residues. The V end lost 2 bases, the J end lost 3 bases, and 5 bases lay between the germline ends. The CDR3 reads CASSERDYEQYF. As DNA, the CDR3 is TGTGCCAGCAGTGAACGAGACTACGAGCAGTACTTC.

The sample holds a few counts of this clone. V and J are TRBV29-1 and TRBJ2-1; TRBD2 agrees at 12 bases. Germline values: CDR1 SQVTM, CDR2 ANQGSEA. The V segment lost 5 bases and the J segment 9 bases; nucleotides outside the gene matches: 5. This CDR3 region has 13 residues. The CDR3 nucleotides are TGCAGCGTTTTGACTAGCGGGAGTATTGAGCAGTTCTTC. Residues: CSVLTSGSIEQFF.

The J gene is TRBJ1-2, the V gene TRBV6-5; no reliable D call. V lost 6 bases and J lost 6, with 17 bases in between. The CDR3 is 14 residues long. Germline-derived CDR1 and CDR2 are MNHEY and SVGAGI. For the CDR3, the DNA is TGTGCCAGCAGAGGGCCCGGTCCAGCCAATGGCTACACCTTC. The encoded protein is CASRGPGPANGYTF.

V and J are TRBV30 and TRBJ2-3, with a possible D match to TRBD2 (6 bases). The V end was cut by 0 bases, the J end by 5 bases, with 15 bases between. The CDR3 sequence is 15 residues long. CDR1 and CDR2 from the germline V gene are GTSNPN and SVGIG (reference sequence). CDR3 sequence: CAWSVRGLPQDTQYF. CDR3 nucleotide sequence: TGTGCCTGGAGTGTACGGGGGTTACCACAAGATACGCAGTATTTT.

The chain recombines TRBV18 with TRBJ2-7; tentative D call: TRBD1 (6 bases). Trimming cost V 3 bases and J 3 bases, with 9 bases left between them. This CDR3 is built from 13 residues. CDR1 and CDR2 (germline): KGHSH, LQKENI. CDR3 coding DNA: TGTGCCAGCTCACCCAGCAGGGGCTACGAGCAGTACTTC. Residues: CASSPSRGYEQYF.

The chain joins TRBV7-9 to TRBJ2-7; D is ambiguous. The CDR3 is made up of 11 amino acids. CDR1 and CDR2 (germline): SEHNR, FQNEAQ (reference sequence). The germline V and J ends were trimmed by 2 bases and 6 bases, with 5 bases remaining between them. This chain's CDR3 is CASSLTAEQYF. The CDR3, as DNA: TGTGCCAGCAGCTTAACGGCCGAGCAGTACTTC.

The chain uses TRBV25-1 and TRBJ1-2; unclear D gene. V was shortened by 0 bases and J by 8 bases, with 10 bases between the two germline ends. This CDR3 has 13 residues. Germline-derived CDR1 and CDR2 are MGHDK and SYGVNS. The CDR3 reads CASSEYWADGYTF. CDR3 nucleotide sequence: TGTGCCAGCAGTGAATATTGGGCCGACGGCTACACCTTC.

The CDR3 sequence: CASRVGTGMNTEAFF. CDR3 DNA sequence: TGCGCCAGCAGAGTCGGGACAGGGATGAACACTGAAGCTTTCTTT. The genes are TRBV5-1 and TRBJ1-1; 9 bases are a match to TRBD1. Germline-derived CDR1 and CDR2 are SGHRS and YFSETQ. J gave up 0 bases and V 5 bases, and 5 bases lay outside the gene matches. CDR3 size: 15 residues.

The V gene is TRBV7-6, the J gene TRBJ2-7, with 11 bases fitting TRBD1. Germline loops: CDR1 SGHVS, CDR2 FNYEAQ. Trimming took 5 bases from V and 4 from J; bases not matched to a gene: 4. The CDR3 loop spans 14 amino acids. CDR3 nucleotides: TGTGCCAGCAGCCCCGGACAGGGGGCTTACGAGCAGTACTTC. Translating gives CASSPGQGAYEQYF.

This clone was seen only a few times. The chain carries TRBV6-6 and TRBJ1-2; 12 bases match TRBD1. Germline CDR1 reads MNHNY; CDR2 reads SVGAGI (reference sequence). The V gene end was trimmed by 6 bases and the J gene end by 8 bases; junction bases not matched to a gene: 13. CDR3 length: 16 residues. The DNA of the CDR3 is TGTGCCAGCAGACCGGGGACAGGGGGCAAGTTGGGAGGCTACACCTTC. Protein product: CASRPGTGGKLGGYTF.

The CDR3 loop reads CAISDRTSYEQYF. CDR3 DNA sequence: TGTGCCATCAGTGACCGGACAAGCTACGAGCAGTACTTC. V gene TRBV10-3 combines with J gene TRBJ2-7, with a tentative D call TRBD1 (5 bases). The CDR3 has 13 residues. Trimming pared 3 bases from V and 3 bases from J, leaving 9 bases between. Per the germline V gene, CDR1 is ENHRY and CDR2 is SYGVKD.

The chain couples TRBV5-1 to TRBJ2-7, with a possible D match to TRBD2 (6 bases). The V end was cut by 0 bases, the J end by 0 bases, with 13 bases between. From germline, CDR1 is SGHRS and CDR2 YFSETQ. This CDR3 region has 16 residues. In DNA, the CDR3 is TGCGCCAGCAGCTTGGCCCGGGGGACCGACTCCTACGAGCAGTACTTC. This encodes CASSLARGTDSYEQYF.

This chain joins TRBV11-3 and TRBJ1-4, with no clear D. V lost 7 bases and J lost 4, with 16 bases in between. Germline CDR1 and CDR2: SGHNT and YENEEA. The CDR3 contains 15 residues. DNA for the CDR3: TGTGCCAGCAAAGCTGGTAGGGTTCATAATGAAAAACTGTTTTTT. This encodes CASKAGRVHNEKLFF.

The CDR3 coding sequence is TGTGCCTGCGAGGGACAGGCGAATTCACCCCTCCACTTT. This sequence encodes CACEGQANSPLHF. J is TRBJ1-6 and V is TRBV30, with TRBD1 matching 8 bases. With V trimmed by 6 bases and J by 7 bases, 5 bases remained unmatched. Germline-derived CDR1 and CDR2 are GTSNPN and SVGIG (reference sequence). The CDR3 consists of 13 residues.

This clone has more than one count but fewer than ten. The chain is built from TRBV9 and TRBJ1-5, with a weak D call TRBD1 (5 bases). This CDR3 region has 14 residues. CDR1 is SGDLS, CDR2 YYNGEE, per germline. CDR3: CGAQGKYSNQPQHF. The CDR3 nucleotides read TGTGGGGCGCAGGGTAAATATAGCAATCAGCCCCAGCATTTT.

V is TRBV28 and J is TRBJ2-7; possibly TRBD1 for D (6 bases). The germline CDR1 and CDR2 sequences are MDHEN and SYDVKM. V gave up 2 bases and J gave up 4 bases, with 12 bases separating them. The CDR3 loop spans 14 amino acids. In DNA, the CDR3 is TGTGCCAGCAGTTTAGAAGGGGGTGGGTACGAGCAGTACTTC. Protein sequence: CASSLEGGGYEQYF.

This clone turned up a few times. The chain is built from TRBV28 and TRBJ1-2, with unresolved D. CDR1 MDHEN and CDR2 SYDVKM come from the germline V gene. Trimming took 7 bases from V and 8 from J, leaving 11 bases between them. The CDR3 contains 11 residues. CDR3: CASKRYSGYTF. CDR3 nucleotide sequence: TGTGCCAGCAAACGTTATAGCGGCTACACCTTC.